This T cell receptor beta chain emerged from a study of T cell responses to AZD1222 COVID-19 vaccine. A word on this clone: Its target is not known.

Profiled with immunoSEQ multiplex PCR; TCRdb holds only in-frame clones, not every one. The repertoire holds more than 150,000 clones, with about 91% as singletons. Study-wide points: Targets within unmutated variant regions were reportedly found for nearly half of spike-specific TCRs. At baseline, seropositivity was found in only six or seven AZD1222 recipients. Spike-specific TCR breadth and depth rose after two AZD1222 doses. Clonal diversity may have been underestimated in mostly white British donors.

V lost 6 bases and J 3 bases, leaving 15 bases between the germline ends. CDR3 size: 15 residues. The germline CDR1 and CDR2 sequences are MDHEN and SYDVKM. The rearrangement links TRBV28 to TRBJ2-1, with D possibly matching TRBD2 (6 bases). The sequences come from peripheral blood, collected 28 days after the second AZD1222 dose. This receptor was taken from an adult who received the AZD1222 COVID-19 vaccine. In nucleotides, the CDR3 is TGTGCCAGCAGGCCGTATAGCGGCGGCTACAATGAGCAGTTCTTC. It specifies CASRPYSGGYNEQFF. Together with reference TRBV28 and TRBJ2-1, the CDR3 gives the full variable domain: DVKVTQSSRYLVKRTGEKVFLECVQDMDHENMFWYRQDPGLGLRLIYFSYDVKMKEKGDIPEGYSVSREKKERFSLILESASTNQTSMYLCASRPYSGGYNEQFFGPGTRLTVL.